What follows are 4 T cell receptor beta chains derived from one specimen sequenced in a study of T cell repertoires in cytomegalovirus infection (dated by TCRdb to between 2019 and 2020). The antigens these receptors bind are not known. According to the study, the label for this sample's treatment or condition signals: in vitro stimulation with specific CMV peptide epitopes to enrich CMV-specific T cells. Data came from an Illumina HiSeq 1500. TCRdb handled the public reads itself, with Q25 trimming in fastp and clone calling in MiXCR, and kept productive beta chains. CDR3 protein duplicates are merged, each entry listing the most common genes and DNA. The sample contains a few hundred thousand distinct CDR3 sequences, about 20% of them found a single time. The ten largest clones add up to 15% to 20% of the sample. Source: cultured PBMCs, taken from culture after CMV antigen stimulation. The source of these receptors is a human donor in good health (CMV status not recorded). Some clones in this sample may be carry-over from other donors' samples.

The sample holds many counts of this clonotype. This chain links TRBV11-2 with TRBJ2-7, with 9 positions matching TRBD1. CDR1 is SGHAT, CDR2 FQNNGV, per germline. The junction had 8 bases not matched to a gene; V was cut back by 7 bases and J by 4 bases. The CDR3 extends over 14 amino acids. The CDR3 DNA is TGTGCCAGCACGCGGACAGGGGCGCCATACGAGCAGTACGTC. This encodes CASTRTGAPYEQYV.

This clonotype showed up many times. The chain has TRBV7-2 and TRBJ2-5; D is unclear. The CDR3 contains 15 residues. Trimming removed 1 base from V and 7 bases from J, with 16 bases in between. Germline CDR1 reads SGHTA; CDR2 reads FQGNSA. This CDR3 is CASSLGVGMGGTQYF. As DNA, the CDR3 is TGTGCCAGCAGCTTAGGAGTGGGTATGGGTGGGACCCAGTACTTC.

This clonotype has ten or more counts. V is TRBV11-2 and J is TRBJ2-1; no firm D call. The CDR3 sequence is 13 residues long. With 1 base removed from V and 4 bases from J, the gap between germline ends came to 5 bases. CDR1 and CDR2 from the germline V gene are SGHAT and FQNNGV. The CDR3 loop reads CASSLGSYNEQFF. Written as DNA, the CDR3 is TGTGCCAGCAGCTTAGGCTCATACAATGAGCAGTTCTTC.

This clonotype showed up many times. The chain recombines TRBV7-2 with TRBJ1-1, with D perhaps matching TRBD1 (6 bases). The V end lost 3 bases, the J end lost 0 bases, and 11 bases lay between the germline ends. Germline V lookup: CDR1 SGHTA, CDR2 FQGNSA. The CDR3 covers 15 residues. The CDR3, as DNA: TGTGCCAGCAGCTTCAGGGGTATCATGAACACTGAAGCTTTCTTT. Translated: CASSFRGIMNTEAFF.